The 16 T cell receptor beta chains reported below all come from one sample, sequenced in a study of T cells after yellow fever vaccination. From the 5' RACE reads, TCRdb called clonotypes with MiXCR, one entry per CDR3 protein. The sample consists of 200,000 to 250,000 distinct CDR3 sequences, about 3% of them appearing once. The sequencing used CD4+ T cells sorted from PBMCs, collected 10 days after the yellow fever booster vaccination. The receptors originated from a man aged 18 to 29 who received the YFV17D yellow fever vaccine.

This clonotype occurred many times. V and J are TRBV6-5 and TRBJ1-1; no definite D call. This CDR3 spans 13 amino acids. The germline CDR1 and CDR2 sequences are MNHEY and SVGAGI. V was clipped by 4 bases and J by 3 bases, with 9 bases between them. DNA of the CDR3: TGTGCCAGCAGTTTTCGGCACGACACTGAAGCTTTCTTT. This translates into CASSFRHDTEAFF.

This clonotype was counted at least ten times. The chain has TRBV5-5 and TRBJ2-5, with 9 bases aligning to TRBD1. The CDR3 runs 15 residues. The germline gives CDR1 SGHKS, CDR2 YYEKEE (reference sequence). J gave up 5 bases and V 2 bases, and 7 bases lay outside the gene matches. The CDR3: CASSLGTGRSETQYF. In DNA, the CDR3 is TGTGCCAGCAGCTTAGGGACAGGGAGGTCCGAGACCCAGTACTTC.

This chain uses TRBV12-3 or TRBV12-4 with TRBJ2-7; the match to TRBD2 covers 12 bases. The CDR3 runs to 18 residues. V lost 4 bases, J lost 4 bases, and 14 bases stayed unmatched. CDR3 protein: CASSSPDGLAGGLYEQYF. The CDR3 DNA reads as TGTGCCAGCAGTTCCCCCGATGGGCTAGCGGGGGGGCTGTACGAGCAGTACTTC.

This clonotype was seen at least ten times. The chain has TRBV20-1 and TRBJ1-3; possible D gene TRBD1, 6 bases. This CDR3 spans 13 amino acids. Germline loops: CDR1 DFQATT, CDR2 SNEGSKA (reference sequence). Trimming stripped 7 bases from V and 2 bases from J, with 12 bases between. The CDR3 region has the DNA TGCAGTGTTAGGAGGGGGGCTGGAAACACCATATATTTT. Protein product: CSVRRGAGNTIYF.

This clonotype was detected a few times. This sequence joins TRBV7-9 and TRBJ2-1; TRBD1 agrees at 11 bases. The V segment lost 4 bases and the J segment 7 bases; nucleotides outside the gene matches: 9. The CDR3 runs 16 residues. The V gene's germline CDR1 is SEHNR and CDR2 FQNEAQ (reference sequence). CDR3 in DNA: TGTGCCAGCAGCTCGAGGACAGGGGGCCGACAAAATGAGCAGTTCTTC. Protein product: CASSSRTGGRQNEQFF.

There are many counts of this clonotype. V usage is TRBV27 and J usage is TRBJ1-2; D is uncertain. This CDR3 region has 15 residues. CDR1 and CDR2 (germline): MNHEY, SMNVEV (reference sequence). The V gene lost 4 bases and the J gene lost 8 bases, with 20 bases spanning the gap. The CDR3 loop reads CASSSVVAGYGGYTF. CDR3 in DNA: TGTGCCAGCAGTTCCGTTGTTGCGGGTTATGGAGGCTACACCTTC.

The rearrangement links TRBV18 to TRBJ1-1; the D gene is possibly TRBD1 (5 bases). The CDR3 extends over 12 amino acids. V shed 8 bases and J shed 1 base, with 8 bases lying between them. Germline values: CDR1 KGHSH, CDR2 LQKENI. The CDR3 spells CASGGGNTEAFF. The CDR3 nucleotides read TGTGCCAGCGGTGGGGGGAACACTGAAGCTTTCTTT.

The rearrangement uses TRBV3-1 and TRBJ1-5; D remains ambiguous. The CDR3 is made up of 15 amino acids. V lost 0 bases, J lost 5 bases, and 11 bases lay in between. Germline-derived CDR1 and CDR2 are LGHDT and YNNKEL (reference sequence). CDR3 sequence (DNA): TGTGCCAGCAGCCAAGATCCAAGGAATTATCAGCCCCAGCATTTT. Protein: CASSQDPRNYQPQHF.

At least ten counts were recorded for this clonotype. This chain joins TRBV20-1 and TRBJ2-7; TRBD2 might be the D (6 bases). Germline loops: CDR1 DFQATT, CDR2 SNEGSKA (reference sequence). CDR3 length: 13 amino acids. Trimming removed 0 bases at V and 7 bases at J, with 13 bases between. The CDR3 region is CSARDVEGMEQYV. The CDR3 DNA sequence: TGCAGTGCTAGAGATGTGGAGGGAATGGAGCAGTACGTC.

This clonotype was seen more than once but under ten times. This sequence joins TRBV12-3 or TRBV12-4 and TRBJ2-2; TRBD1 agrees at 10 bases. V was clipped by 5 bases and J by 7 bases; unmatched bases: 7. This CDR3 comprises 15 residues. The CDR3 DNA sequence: TGTGCCAGCAGTCGTCCGGGACAGGGGATCGGGGAGCTGTTTTTT. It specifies CASSRPGQGIGELFF.

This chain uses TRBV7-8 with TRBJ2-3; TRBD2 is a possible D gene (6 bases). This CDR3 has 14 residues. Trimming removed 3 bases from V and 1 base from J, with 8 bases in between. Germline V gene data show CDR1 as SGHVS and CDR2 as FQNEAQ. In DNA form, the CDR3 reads TGTGCCAGCAGCTTTTGGGGGGGCACAGATACGCAGTATTTT. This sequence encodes CASSFWGGTDTQYF. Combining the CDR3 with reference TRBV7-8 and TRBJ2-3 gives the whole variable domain GAGVSQSPRYKVAKRGQDVALRCDPISGHVSLFWYQQALGQGPEFLTYFQNEAQLDKSGLPSDRFFAERPEGSVSTLKIQRTQQEDSAVYLCASSFWGGTDTQYFGPGTRLTVL.

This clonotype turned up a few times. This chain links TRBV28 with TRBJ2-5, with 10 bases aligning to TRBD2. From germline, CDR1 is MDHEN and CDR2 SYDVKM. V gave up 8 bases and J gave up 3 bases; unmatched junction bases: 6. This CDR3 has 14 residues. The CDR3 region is CASASGGAEETQYF. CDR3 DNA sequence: TGTGCCAGCGCCAGCGGGGGGGCAGAAGAGACCCAGTACTTC. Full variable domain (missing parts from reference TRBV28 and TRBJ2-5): DVKVTQSSRYLVKRTGEKVFLECVQDMDHENMFWYRQDPGLGLRLIYFSYDVKMKEKGDIPEGYSVSREKKERFSLILESASTNQTSMYLCASASGGAEETQYFGPGTRLLVL.

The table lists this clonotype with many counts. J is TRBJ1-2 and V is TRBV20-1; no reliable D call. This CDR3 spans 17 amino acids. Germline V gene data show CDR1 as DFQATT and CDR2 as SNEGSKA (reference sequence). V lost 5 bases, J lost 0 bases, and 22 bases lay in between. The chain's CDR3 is CSAPLRVRDAANYGYTF. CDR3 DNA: TGCAGTGCTCCCCTGAGGGTCAGAGACGCAGCTAACTATGGCTACACCTTC.

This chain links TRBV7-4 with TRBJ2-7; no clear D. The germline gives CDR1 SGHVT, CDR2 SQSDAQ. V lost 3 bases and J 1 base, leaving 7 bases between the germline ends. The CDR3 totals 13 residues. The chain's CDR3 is CASSFWRSYEQYV. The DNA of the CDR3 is TGTGCCAGCAGCTTCTGGAGATCCTACGAGCAGTACGTC.

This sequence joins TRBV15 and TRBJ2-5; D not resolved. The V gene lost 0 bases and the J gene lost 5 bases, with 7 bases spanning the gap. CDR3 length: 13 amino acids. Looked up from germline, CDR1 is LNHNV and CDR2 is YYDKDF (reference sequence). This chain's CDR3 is CATSRDSRETQYF. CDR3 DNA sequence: TGTGCCACCAGCAGAGATTCGCGTGAGACCCAGTACTTC.

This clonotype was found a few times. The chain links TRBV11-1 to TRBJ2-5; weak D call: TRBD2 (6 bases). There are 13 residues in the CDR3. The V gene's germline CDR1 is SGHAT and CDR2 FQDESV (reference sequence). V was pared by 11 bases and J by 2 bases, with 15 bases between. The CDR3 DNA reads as TGTGCCGTCGACGGGGGTCGGCAAGAGACCCAGTACTTC. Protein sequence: CAVDGGRQETQYF.